This entry lists 7 T cell receptor beta chains sequenced from one sample in a study of cytomegalovirus exposure and HLA in healthy donors. Primers for the PCR totalled 60 Vbeta and 13 Jbeta. Measured with immunoSEQ multiplex PCR; TCRdb has only the in-frame clones, and not every one. The table records 110,000 to 150,000 clones, roughly 85% of them present only once. Sequenced input: PBMCs. These receptors all come from a male donor in good health and CMV-seronegative.

This sequence joins TRBV2 and TRBJ2-1; 7 bases are shared with TRBD1. The J segment lost 7 bases and the V segment lost 8 bases, leaving 8 bases of the junction unmatched. There are 13 residues in the CDR3. Looked up from germline, CDR1 is SNHLY and CDR2 is FYNNEI. The CDR3: CASGITGVNEQFF. The CDR3 DNA is TGTGCCAGCGGAATAACAGGGGTAAATGAGCAGTTCTTC.

The chain has TRBV27 and TRBJ1-1, with 10 bases that match TRBD1. Looked up from germline, CDR1 is MNHEY and CDR2 is SMNVEV (reference sequence). The V gene end was trimmed by 6 bases and the J gene end by 2 bases; junction bases not matched to a gene: 6. CDR3 length: 15 residues. The CDR3 loop is CASRSGTGENTEAFF. The CDR3 nucleotides read TGTGCCAGCAGGTCGGGGACAGGGGAAAACACTGAAGCTTTCTTT.

The chain has TRBV7-3 and TRBJ1-2; 7 positions match TRBD1. The CDR3 spans 15 residues. V shed 0 bases and J 5 bases; nucleotides not matched to a gene: 6. Per the germline V gene, CDR1 is SGHTA and CDR2 is FQGTGA. The CDR3 sequence is CASSLTGRGSYGYTF. CDR3 bases: TGTGCCAGCAGCTTAACGGGCAGGGGGTCGTATGGCTACACCTTC. The variable domain in full, with the rest retrieved from reference TRBV7-3 and TRBJ1-2, is GAGVSQTPSNKVTEKGKYVELRCDPISGHTALYWYRQSLGQGPEFLIYFQGTGAADDSGLPNDRFFAVRPEGSVSTLKIQRTERGDSAVYLCASSLTGRGSYGYTFGSGTRLTVV.

This chain uses TRBV4-3 with TRBJ1-1; D is undetermined. V lost 1 base, J lost 11 bases, and 8 bases lay in between. The CDR3 has 11 residues. Per germline, CDR1 LGHNA and CDR2 YSLEER. The CDR3 reads CASSQAPSAFF. The CDR3 DNA sequence: TGCGCCAGCAGCCAAGCCCCTTCGGCTTTCTTT.

Here the CDR3 reads CASSESRAAGAYEQYF. CDR3 nucleotide sequence: TGTGCCAGCAGTGAATCTCGAGCGGCAGGAGCCTACGAGCAGTACTTC. This chain joins TRBV6-1 and TRBJ2-7, with a tentative D call TRBD2 (5 bases). CDR1 and CDR2 (germline): MNHNS, SASEGT. Trimming removed 2 bases from V and 2 bases from J, with 16 bases in between. The CDR3 totals 16 residues.

This clone was found a few times. V usage is TRBV6-5 and J usage is TRBJ1-6, with D possibly TRBD1 on 5 matching bases. V lost 7 bases to trimming and J lost 6 bases, with 13 bases between them. The germline CDR1 and CDR2 sequences are MNHEY and SVGAGI. The CDR3 is made up of 14 amino acids. The CDR3 is CASMRGQINSPLHF. In DNA, the CDR3 is TGTGCCAGCATGCGAGGACAAATTAATTCACCCCTCCACTTT.

The chain is built from TRBV18 and TRBJ2-6, with D perhaps matching TRBD1 (6 bases). The V end was cut by 4 bases, the J end by 4 bases, with 14 bases between. The CDR3 totals 16 residues. In germline, CDR1 is KGHSH, CDR2 LQKENI. CDR3: CASSRTSGDGANVLTF. CDR3 in DNA: TGTGCCAGCTCACGAACATCAGGGGACGGGGCCAACGTCCTGACTTTC.